A selection of T cell receptor beta chains follows, all from one sample in a study of graft-versus-host responses after intestinal transplantation. These receptors' targets are unknown. Assay used: immunoSEQ multiplex PCR; TCRdb lists only in-frame clones, some missing. The data hold more than 85,000 clones, with 85% to 95% observed a single time. This specimen consisted of unstimulated CD8+ T cells sorted from spleen or lymph node cells, obtained before intestinal transplant. Receptor source: a human donor who received an intestinal transplant. Each CDR3 is given with its conserved first and last residue. The D gene is left open where the match is weak. Some rows mark clone size as missing; the rest say once, few, many or name a class of expanded clone.

j_gene: TRBJ2-3; d_gene: TRBD2; abundance: -; v_gene: TRBV4-1; CDR3nt: TGCGCCAGCAGCCAAGGGGTAGGGGCTAGCGGGGGCCCAAAGCCTCACGATACGCAGTATTTT; CDR3aa: CASSQGVGASGGPKPHDTQYF
j_gene: TRBJ2-7; d_gene: TRBD1; abundance: -; v_gene: TRBV7-2; CDR3nt: TGTGCCAGCAGCTTAGGACAGGGATTCTCCTACGAGCAGTACTTC; CDR3aa: CASSLGQGFSYEQYF
j_gene: TRBJ1-1; d_gene: -; abundance: -; v_gene: TRBV19; CDR3nt: TGTGCCAGTACCCAACAGGGTGAGAACACTGAAGCTTTCTTT; CDR3aa: CASTQQGENTEAFF
j_gene: TRBJ1-2; d_gene: TRBD1; abundance: -; v_gene: TRBV9; CDR3nt: TGTGCCAGCAGCGTAGGACAGGGAGAAAGGGGCTACACCTTC; CDR3aa: CASSVGQGERGYTF
j_gene: TRBJ1-6; d_gene: TRBD1; abundance: once; v_gene: TRBV4-3; CDR3nt: TGCGCCAGCAGCCAGGGACAGTTACCGGATAATTCACCCCTCCACTTT; CDR3aa: CASSQGQLPDNSPLHF
j_gene: TRBJ2-7; d_gene: TRBD2; abundance: -; v_gene: TRBV5-6; CDR3nt: TGTGCCAGCAGCTTGGCCCCAGCGGGGAACCCCTACGAGCAGTACTTC; CDR3aa: CASSLAPAGNPYEQYF
j_gene: TRBJ2-3; d_gene: TRBD2; abundance: -; v_gene: TRBV27; CDR3nt: TGTGCCAGCAGAACCGGGACTAGCGCAGATACGCAGTATTTT; CDR3aa: CASRTGTSADTQYF
j_gene: TRBJ1-1; d_gene: -; abundance: -; v_gene: TRBV7-9; CDR3nt: TGTGCCAGCAGTCAGGTGGCCGCCCCAGAAGCTTTCTTT; CDR3aa: CASSQVAAPEAFF
j_gene: TRBJ2-7; d_gene: -; abundance: -; v_gene: TRBV27; CDR3nt: TGTGCCAGCAGTTTTGGTAGCGGCCCAGCCTACGAGCAGTACTTC; CDR3aa: CASSFGSGPAYEQYF
j_gene: TRBJ1-4; d_gene: TRBD1; abundance: -; v_gene: TRBV27; CDR3nt: TGTGCCAGCAGTGCTGGGACAGTGATTAATGAAAAACTGTTTTTT; CDR3aa: CASSAGTVINEKLFF
j_gene: TRBJ2-3; d_gene: TRBD2; abundance: -; v_gene: TRBV9; CDR3nt: TGTGCCAGCAGCGCACTAGCGGGGGGAACAGATACGCAGTATTTT; CDR3aa: CASSALAGGTDTQYF
j_gene: TRBJ2-3; d_gene: TRBD2; abundance: -; v_gene: TRBV13; CDR3nt: TGTGCCAGCAGCTCGCGGGTAGCGGGGGGGAACACAGATACGCAGTATTTT; CDR3aa: CASSSRVAGGNTDTQYF
j_gene: TRBJ1-1; d_gene: -; abundance: -; v_gene: TRBV15; CDR3nt: TGTGCCACCAGCAGTTCACAGGGCAGCACTGAAGCTTTCTTT; CDR3aa: CATSSSQGSTEAFF
j_gene: TRBJ1-1; d_gene: TRBD1; abundance: -; v_gene: TRBV7-9; CDR3nt: TGTGCCAGCAGCTTACGGACAGGGGATGAAGCTTTCTTT; CDR3aa: CASSLRTGDEAFF